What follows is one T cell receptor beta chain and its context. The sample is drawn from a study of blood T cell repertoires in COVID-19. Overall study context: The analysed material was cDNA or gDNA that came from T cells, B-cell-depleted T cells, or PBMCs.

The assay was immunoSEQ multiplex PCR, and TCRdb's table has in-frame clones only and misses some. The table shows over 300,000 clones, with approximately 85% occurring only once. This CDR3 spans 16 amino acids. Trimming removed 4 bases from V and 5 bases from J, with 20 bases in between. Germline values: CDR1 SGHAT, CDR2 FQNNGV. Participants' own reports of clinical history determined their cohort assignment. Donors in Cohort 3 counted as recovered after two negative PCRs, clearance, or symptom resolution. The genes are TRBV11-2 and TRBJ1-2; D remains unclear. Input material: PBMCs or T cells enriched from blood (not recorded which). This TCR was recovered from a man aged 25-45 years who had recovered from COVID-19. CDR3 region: CASSSWREGREYGYTF. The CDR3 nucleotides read TGTGCCAGCAGCTCCTGGAGGGAGGGTCGTGAGTATGGCTACACCTTC.